What follows are 18 T cell receptor beta chains derived from one specimen sequenced in a study of cytomegalovirus exposure and HLA in healthy donors. Sequencing was performed with immunoSEQ multiplex PCR; in TCRdb, only in-frame clones are kept and a portion is missing. The sample lists over 90,000 clones; about 95% were seen once. The material sequenced was PBMCs. The origin of the receptors is a young woman in good health and CMV-seronegative.

The V call is TRBV2, the J call TRBJ1-1; 7 nucleotides align to TRBD1. The CDR3 contains 14 residues. Germline CDR1 reads SNHLY; CDR2 reads FYNNEI. V lost 7 bases and J lost 5; bases outside the gene matches: 10. For the CDR3, the DNA is TGTGCCAGCACCTTCGGGCCACAGGGGACTGAAGCTTTCTTT. Amino acid sequence: CASTFGPQGTEAFF. Drawing the rest from reference TRBV2 and TRBJ1-1, the complete variable domain is EPEVTQTPSHQVTQMGQEVILRCVPISNHLYFYWYRQILGQKVEFLVSFYNNEISEKSEIFDDQFSVERPDGSNFTLKIRSTKLEDSAMYFCASTFGPQGTEAFFGQGTRLTVV.

CDR3 in DNA: TGTGCCAGCAGTGTCGAGCGGGAGAATATCTACAATGAGCAGTTCTTC. This translates into CASSVERENIYNEQFF. The genes are TRBV25-1 and TRBJ2-1; 8 bases line up with TRBD2. The CDR3 sequence is 16 residues long. Trimming at V came to 4 bases and at J to 3 bases, leaving 8 bases not matched to a gene. From germline, CDR1 is MGHDK and CDR2 SYGVNS.

The chain carries TRBV19 and TRBJ1-5; D might be TRBD1 (6 bases). The germline V gene has CDR1 LNHDA and CDR2 SQIVND (reference sequence). The CDR3 loop spans 13 amino acids. Trimming stripped 8 bases from V and 4 bases from J, with 12 bases between. The chain's CDR3 is CASGPGANQPQHF. The CDR3 region has the DNA TGTGCCAGTGGGCCAGGGGCAAATCAGCCCCAGCATTTT.

V is TRBV7-9 and J is TRBJ2-1; D may be TRBD1 (5 bases). The germline gives CDR1 SEHNR, CDR2 FQNEAQ (reference sequence). Trimming cost V 5 bases and J 5 bases, with 16 bases left between them. The length of the CDR3 is 15 residues. CDR3 sequence: CASSAPLGENNEQFF. In DNA, the CDR3 is TGTGCCAGCAGCGCTCCCTTAGGGGAAAACAATGAGCAGTTCTTC.

V gene TRBV7-2 combines with J gene TRBJ1-2; D ambiguous. V was pared by 0 bases and J by 2 bases, with 7 bases between. The CDR3 runs 14 residues. From germline, CDR1 is SGHTA and CDR2 FQGNSA. The CDR3 region has the DNA TGTGCCAGCAGCTTAGCACAGACCAACTATGGCTACACCTTC. It encodes CASSLAQTNYGYTF.

Here the CDR3 DNA reads TGTGCCAGCAGTTACGGCTCCCTCTATGGCTACACCTTC. Translation: CASSYGSLYGYTF. The chain is built from TRBV6-6 and TRBJ1-2; D ambiguous. V was trimmed by 2 bases and J by 4 bases, leaving 8 bases between them. CDR1 is MNHNY, CDR2 SVGAGI, per germline (reference sequence). The CDR3 sequence is 13 residues long.

The gene calls are TRBV2 and TRBJ2-6; tentative D call: TRBD1 (5 bases). The V end was cut by 7 bases, the J end by 0 bases, with 10 bases between. In germline, CDR1 is SNHLY, CDR2 FYNNEI. The CDR3 loop spans 15 amino acids. CDR3 residues: CASMGPISGANVLTF. The DNA of the CDR3 is TGTGCCAGCATGGGGCCCATCTCTGGGGCCAACGTCCTGACTTTC.

In this sample, this clone turned up a few times. This rearrangement joins TRBV5-1 to TRBJ1-3; 9 positions match TRBD1. V gave up 4 bases and J gave up 1 base; unmatched junction bases: 3. The CDR3 loop spans 15 amino acids. The germline CDR1 and CDR2 sequences are SGHRS and YFSETQ. The CDR3 here is CASSVQGASGNTIYF. CDR3 in DNA: TGCGCCAGCAGCGTACAGGGGGCATCTGGAAACACCATATATTTT.

The J gene is TRBJ2-5, the V gene TRBV7-9, with D possibly matching TRBD2 (5 bases). Per germline, CDR1 SEHNR and CDR2 FQNEAQ (reference sequence). The CDR3 has 14 amino acids. The ends were cut back, 7 bases at V and 5 bases at J, with 17 bases in the middle. The CDR3 DNA reads as TGTGCCAGCACCACTCGAGGGCCCCGGGAGACCCAGTACTTC. This translates into CASTTRGPRETQYF.

V is TRBV2 and J is TRBJ1-1; D unclear. The ends were cut back, 5 bases at V and 2 bases at J, with 12 bases in the middle. CDR3 size: 14 residues. Germline V gene sequence: CDR1 SNHLY, CDR2 FYNNEI. The CDR3 reads CASSQQLKNTEAFF. CDR3 DNA sequence: TGTGCCAGCAGTCAACAGCTCAAAAACACTGAAGCTTTCTTT.

The chain carries TRBV28 and TRBJ2-5; possible D gene TRBD1, 6 bases. CDR1 is MDHEN, CDR2 SYDVKM, per germline. This CDR3 comprises 15 residues. V was shortened by 5 bases and J by 2 bases, with 15 bases between the two germline ends. The CDR3 DNA reads TGTGCCAGCAGTCGCCCGACAGGCTTACAAGAGACCCAGTACTTC. Encoded protein: CASSRPTGLQETQYF.

The V and J genes are TRBV7-3 and TRBJ1-2; 10 positions match TRBD1. The germline gives CDR1 SGHTA, CDR2 FQGTGA. CDR3 length: 14 residues. Germline trimming cut 6 bases from V and 3 bases from J; bases unmatched to any gene: 4. The CDR3 DNA reads TGTGCCAGCAGTTACGGGACAGGGGACTATGGCTACACCTTC. It encodes CASSYGTGDYGYTF.

A note on this clone: The sample holds other DNA sequences that translate to the same CDR3. CDR3 bases: TGTGCCAGCAGCTTGGCAGGGGGTAACACCGGGGAGCTGTTTTTT. This gives the protein CASSLAGGNTGELFF. The V and J genes are TRBV5-4 and TRBJ2-2, with 7 nucleotides matching TRBD1. The germline CDR1 and CDR2 sequences are SGHNT and YYREEE (reference sequence). The J segment lost 2 bases and the V segment lost 0 bases, leaving 1 base of the junction unmatched. The CDR3 is made up of 15 amino acids.

J is TRBJ1-2 and V is TRBV4-2; D gene unclear. V was pared by 0 bases and J by 4 bases, with 9 bases between. Looked up from germline, CDR1 is LGHNA and CDR2 is YNFKEQ. CDR3 length: 14 residues. For the CDR3, the DNA is TGTGCCAGCAGCCAAGATACGGGGAGCTATGGCTACACCTTC. Protein: CASSQDTGSYGYTF.

The chain is built from TRBV30 and TRBJ2-3; 7 bases agree with TRBD2. Germline V gene sequence: CDR1 GTSNPN, CDR2 SVGIG (reference sequence). Trimming at V came to 5 bases and at J to 2 bases, leaving 7 bases not matched to a gene. The CDR3 contains 14 residues. The CDR3 DNA sequence: TGTGCCTGGGTTAGAGCGGGATACACAGATACGCAGTATTTT. It yields the protein CAWVRAGYTDTQYF. Full variable domain (outside the CDR3, taken from reference TRBV30 and TRBJ2-3): SQTIHQWPATLVQPVGSPLSLECTVEGTSNPNLYWYRQAAGRGLQLLFYSVGIGQISSEVPQNLSASRPQDRQFILSSKKLLLSDSGFYLCAWVRAGYTDTQYFGPGTRLTVL.

In DNA form, the CDR3 reads TGTGCCAGCATCCGGGGGTCGCGGGGGGGCCTCTCAGATACGCAGTATTTT. Translated: CASIRGSRGGLSDTQYF. The chain recombines TRBV28 with TRBJ2-3; TRBD2 matches at 9 bases. The CDR3 totals 17 residues. Losses at the gene ends were 7 bases for V and 4 bases for J; bases not matched to a gene: 15. Germline V lookup: CDR1 MDHEN, CDR2 SYDVKM.

The chain joins TRBV19 to TRBJ1-5; 7 nucleotides match TRBD1. Germline V gene data show CDR1 as LNHDA and CDR2 as SQIVND (reference sequence). Unmatched junction bases numbered 6, after V lost 6 bases and J lost 4 bases. CDR3 length equals 14 residues. CDR3 coding DNA: TGTGCCAGTAGCCCGACAGGGAAAAATCAGCCCCAGCATTTT. Translation: CASSPTGKNQPQHF.

The J gene is TRBJ2-3, the V gene TRBV5-4, with D possibly TRBD1 on 6 matching bases. Germline values: CDR1 SGHNT, CDR2 YYREEE (reference sequence). Trimming took off 3 bases at V and 0 bases at J, with 8 bases between the two ends. CDR3 size: 14 residues. The DNA for the CDR3 is TGTGCCAGCAGCTGGGACATAAGCACAGATACGCAGTATTTT. It codes for CASSWDISTDTQYF.